This T cell receptor beta chain was documented in a study of blood T cell repertoires in COVID-19. Between the trimmed V and J ends, which lost 1 base and 7 bases, there was a span of 11 bases. The germline gives CDR1 SEHNR, CDR2 FQNEAQ (reference sequence). The CDR3 sequence is 13 residues long. Enrolled through a virtual design, the participants were between about 18 and 100 years of age and came from approximately 25 US areas. Cohort placement rested on clinical history that participants reported themselves. This clone showed up just a few times. In the authors' methods: Quantification of nucleated cells was approximated via reference gene primer amplification. TCRdb keeps only in-frame clones here, not all; method: immunoSEQ multiplex PCR. The V and J calls and clone size were taken over from that table, and D and trimming were inferred from the DNA. This table holds about 310,000 clones, about 85% found once.

This TCR was recovered from a woman aged 25 to 45 who had been exposed to COVID-19. The source material was PBMCs or T cells enriched from blood (not recorded which). The genes are TRBV7-9 and TRBJ2-7; D unclear. CDR3 DNA: TGTGCCAGCAGCTTAGACAGATCCGGAGAGCAGTACTTC. Residues: CASSLDRSGEQYF.